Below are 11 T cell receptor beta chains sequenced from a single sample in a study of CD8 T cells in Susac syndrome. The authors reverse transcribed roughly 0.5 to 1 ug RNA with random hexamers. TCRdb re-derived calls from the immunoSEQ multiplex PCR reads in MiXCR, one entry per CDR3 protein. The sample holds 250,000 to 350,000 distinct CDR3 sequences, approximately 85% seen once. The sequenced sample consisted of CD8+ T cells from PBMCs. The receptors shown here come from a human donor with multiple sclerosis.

The CDR3 nucleotides read TGTGCCAGCAGTTCGGGACCCAGCAATCAGCCCCAGCATTTT. This sequence encodes CASSSGPSNQPQHF. This rearrangement joins TRBV27 to TRBJ1-5; D may be TRBD1 (5 bases). Trimming took off 4 bases at V and 1 base at J, with 8 bases between the two ends. The CDR3 is made up of 14 amino acids. Germline CDR1 and CDR2: MNHEY and SMNVEV (reference sequence).

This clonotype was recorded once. The CDR3 bases are TGCAGTGCTATGGACGGATTCTCTGGAAACACCATATATTTT. Translated, it gives CSAMDGFSGNTIYF. V gene TRBV20-1 combines with J gene TRBJ1-3; D gene ambiguous. The CDR3 is made up of 14 amino acids. In germline, CDR1 is DFQATT, CDR2 SNEGSKA (reference sequence). The V end lost 4 bases, the J end lost 0 bases, and 10 bases lay between the germline ends.

The CDR3 is CASSGGQGWYEQYF. In nucleotides, the CDR3 is TGTGCCAGCAGCGGGGGACAGGGATGGTACGAGCAGTACTTC. The chain carries TRBV9 and TRBJ2-7, with 9 bases fitting TRBD1. The CDR3 loop spans 14 amino acids. Germline V gene data show CDR1 as SGDLS and CDR2 as YYNGEE. The V segment lost 3 bases and the J segment 4 bases; nucleotides outside the gene matches: 5.

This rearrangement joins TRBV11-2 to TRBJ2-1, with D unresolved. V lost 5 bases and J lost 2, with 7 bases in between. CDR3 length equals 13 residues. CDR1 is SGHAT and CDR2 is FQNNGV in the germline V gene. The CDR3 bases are TGTGCCAGCAGCCCCGGTACCTACAATGAGCAGTTCTTC. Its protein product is CASSPGTYNEQFF.

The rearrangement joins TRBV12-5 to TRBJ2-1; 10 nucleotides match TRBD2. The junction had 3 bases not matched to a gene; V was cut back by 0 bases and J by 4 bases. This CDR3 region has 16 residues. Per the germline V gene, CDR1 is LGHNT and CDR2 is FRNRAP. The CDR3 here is CASGLVGLAEYNEQFF. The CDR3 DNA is TGTGCTAGTGGTTTGGTCGGACTAGCGGAATACAATGAGCAGTTCTTC.

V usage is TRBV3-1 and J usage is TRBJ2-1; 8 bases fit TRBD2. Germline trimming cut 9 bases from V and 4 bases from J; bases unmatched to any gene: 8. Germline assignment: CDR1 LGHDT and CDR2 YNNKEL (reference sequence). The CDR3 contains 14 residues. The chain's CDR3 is CASRSGKGYNEQFF. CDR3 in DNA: TGTGCCAGTCGTAGCGGGAAGGGATACAATGAGCAGTTCTTC.

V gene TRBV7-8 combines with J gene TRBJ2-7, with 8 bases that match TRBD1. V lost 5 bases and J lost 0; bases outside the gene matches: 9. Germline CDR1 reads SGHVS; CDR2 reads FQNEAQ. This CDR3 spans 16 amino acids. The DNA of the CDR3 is TGTGCCAGCAGCCCAAATCGCGGACAGGGCTCCTACGAGCAGTACTTC. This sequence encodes CASSPNRGQGSYEQYF. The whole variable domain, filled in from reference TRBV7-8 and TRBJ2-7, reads GAGVSQSPRYKVAKRGQDVALRCDPISGHVSLFWYQQALGQGPEFLTYFQNEAQLDKSGLPSDRFFAERPEGSVSTLKIQRTQQEDSAVYLCASSPNRGQGSYEQYFGPGTRLTVT.

The CDR3 bases are TGTGCCAGCAGGCGTACCGGACAGGGCAGCTCCTACGAGCAGTACTTC. Translation gives CASRRTGQGSSYEQYF. The V gene is TRBV12-3 or TRBV12-4, the J gene TRBJ2-7, with 8 positions matching TRBD1. After removal of 6 bases from V and 0 bases from J, the junction contained 10 bases not matched to a gene. The CDR3 loop spans 16 amino acids.

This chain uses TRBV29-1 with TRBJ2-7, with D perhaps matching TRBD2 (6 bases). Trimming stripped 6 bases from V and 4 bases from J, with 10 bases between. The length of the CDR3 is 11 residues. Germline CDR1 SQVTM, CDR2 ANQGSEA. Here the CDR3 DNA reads TGCAGCGTGTTTAGCGGATACGAGCAGTACTTC. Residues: CSVFSGYEQYF.

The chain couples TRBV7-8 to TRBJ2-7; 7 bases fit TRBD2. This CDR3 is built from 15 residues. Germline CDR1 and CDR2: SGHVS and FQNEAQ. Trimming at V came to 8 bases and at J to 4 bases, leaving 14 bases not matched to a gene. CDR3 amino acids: CASRTSGNGLYEQYF. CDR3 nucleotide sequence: TGTGCCAGCCGGACGAGCGGGAACGGGTTGTACGAGCAGTACTTC. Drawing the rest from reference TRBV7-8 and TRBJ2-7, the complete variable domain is GAGVSQSPRYKVAKRGQDVALRCDPISGHVSLFWYQQALGQGPEFLTYFQNEAQLDKSGLPSDRFFAERPEGSVSTLKIQRTQQEDSAVYLCASRTSGNGLYEQYFGPGTRLTVT.

This CDR3 is CASRPGRTLAKNIQYF. The CDR3 DNA reads TGTGCCAGCAGGCCGGGACGGACCTTAGCCAAAAACATTCAGTACTTC. The J gene is TRBJ2-4, the V gene TRBV6-1; either TRBD1 or TRBD2 may supply D (5 bases each). The CDR3 sequence is 16 residues long. V was clipped by 6 bases and J by 0 bases, with 15 bases between them. Germline loops: CDR1 MNHNS, CDR2 SASEGT.